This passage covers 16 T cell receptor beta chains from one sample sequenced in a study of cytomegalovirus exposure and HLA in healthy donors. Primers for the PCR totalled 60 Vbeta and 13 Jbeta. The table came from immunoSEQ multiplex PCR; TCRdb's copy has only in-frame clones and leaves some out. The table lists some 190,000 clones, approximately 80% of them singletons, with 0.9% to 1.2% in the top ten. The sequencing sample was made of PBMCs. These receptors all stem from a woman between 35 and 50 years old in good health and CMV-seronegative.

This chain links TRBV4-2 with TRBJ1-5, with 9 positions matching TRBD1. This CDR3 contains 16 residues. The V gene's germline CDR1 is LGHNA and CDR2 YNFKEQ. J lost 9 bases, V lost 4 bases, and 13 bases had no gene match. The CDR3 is CASSPLPGQGGVPQHF. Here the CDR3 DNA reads TGTGCCAGCAGCCCCCTCCCGGGACAGGGTGGGGTGCCCCAGCATTTT.

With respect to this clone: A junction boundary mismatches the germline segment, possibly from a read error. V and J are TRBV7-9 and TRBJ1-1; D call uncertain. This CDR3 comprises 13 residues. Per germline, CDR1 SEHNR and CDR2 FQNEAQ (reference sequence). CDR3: CASSQNLNTEAFF. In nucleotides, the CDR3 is TGTGCTAGCAGCCAGAACCTGAACACTGAAGCTTTCTTT.

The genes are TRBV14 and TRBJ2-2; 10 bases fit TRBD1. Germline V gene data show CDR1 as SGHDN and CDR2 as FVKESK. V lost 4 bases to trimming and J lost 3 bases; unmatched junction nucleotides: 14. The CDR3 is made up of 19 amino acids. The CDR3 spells CASSLLKLGQGSYTGELFF. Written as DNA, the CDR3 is TGTGCCAGCAGCCTCCTGAAACTGGGACAGGGGTCGTACACCGGGGAGCTGTTTTTT.

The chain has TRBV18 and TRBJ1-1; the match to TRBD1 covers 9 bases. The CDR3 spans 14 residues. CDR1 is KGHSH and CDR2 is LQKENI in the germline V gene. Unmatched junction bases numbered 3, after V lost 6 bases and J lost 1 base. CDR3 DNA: TGTGCCAGCTCCTCGGGACAGGGGAACACTGAAGCTTTCTTT. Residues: CASSSGQGNTEAFF.

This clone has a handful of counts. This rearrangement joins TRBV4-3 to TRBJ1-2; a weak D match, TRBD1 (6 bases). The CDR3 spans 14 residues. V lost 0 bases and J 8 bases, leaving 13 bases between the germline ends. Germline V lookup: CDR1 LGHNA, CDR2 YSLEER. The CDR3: CASSQDQGIGGYTF. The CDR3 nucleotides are TGCGCCAGCAGCCAAGACCAGGGGATCGGAGGCTACACCTTC.

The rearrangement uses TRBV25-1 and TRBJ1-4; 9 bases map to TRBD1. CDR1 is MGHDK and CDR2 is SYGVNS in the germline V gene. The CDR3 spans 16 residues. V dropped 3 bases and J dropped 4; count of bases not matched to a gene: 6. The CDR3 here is CASSDYAGQGNEKLFF. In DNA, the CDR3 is TGTGCCAGCAGTGATTACGCGGGACAGGGTAATGAAAAACTGTTTTTT.

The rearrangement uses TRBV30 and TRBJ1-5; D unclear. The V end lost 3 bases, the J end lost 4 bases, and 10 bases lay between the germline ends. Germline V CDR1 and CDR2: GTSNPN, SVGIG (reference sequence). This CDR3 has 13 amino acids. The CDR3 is CAWRRNGNQPQHF. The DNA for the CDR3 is TGTGCCTGGAGACGGAACGGGAATCAGCCCCAGCATTTT.

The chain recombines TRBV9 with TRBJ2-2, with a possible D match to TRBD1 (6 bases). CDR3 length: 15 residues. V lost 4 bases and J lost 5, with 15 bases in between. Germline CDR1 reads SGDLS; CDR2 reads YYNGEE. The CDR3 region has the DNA TGTGCCAGCAGCATCACAGGGCATGGAACCGGGGAGCTGTTTTTT. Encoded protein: CASSITGHGTGELFF.

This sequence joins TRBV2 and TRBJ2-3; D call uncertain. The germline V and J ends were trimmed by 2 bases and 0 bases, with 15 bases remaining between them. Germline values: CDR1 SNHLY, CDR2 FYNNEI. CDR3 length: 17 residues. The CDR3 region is CASSEPPVVDSTDTQYF. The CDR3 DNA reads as TGTGCCAGCAGTGAACCCCCGGTGGTAGATAGCACAGATACGCAGTATTTT.

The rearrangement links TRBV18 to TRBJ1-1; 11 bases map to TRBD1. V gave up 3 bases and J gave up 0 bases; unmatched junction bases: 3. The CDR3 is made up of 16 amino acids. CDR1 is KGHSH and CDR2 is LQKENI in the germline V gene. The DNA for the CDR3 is TGTGCCAGCTCACCGGGACAGGGGGGCCTGAACACTGAAGCTTTCTTT. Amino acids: CASSPGQGGLNTEAFF.

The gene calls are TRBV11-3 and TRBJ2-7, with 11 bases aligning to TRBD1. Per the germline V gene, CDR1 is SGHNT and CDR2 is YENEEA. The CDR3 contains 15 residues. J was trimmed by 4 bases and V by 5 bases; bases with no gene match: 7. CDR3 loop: CASSPRRDRGYEQYF. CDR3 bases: TGTGCCAGCAGCCCGAGGCGGGACAGGGGGTACGAGCAGTACTTC.

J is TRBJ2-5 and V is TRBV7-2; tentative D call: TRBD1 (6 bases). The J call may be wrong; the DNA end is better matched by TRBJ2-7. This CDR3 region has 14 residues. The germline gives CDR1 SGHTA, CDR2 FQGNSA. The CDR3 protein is CASSPTWTDNEQYF. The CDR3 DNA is TGTGCCAGCAGCCCAACCTGGACAGATAACGAGCAGTACTTC.

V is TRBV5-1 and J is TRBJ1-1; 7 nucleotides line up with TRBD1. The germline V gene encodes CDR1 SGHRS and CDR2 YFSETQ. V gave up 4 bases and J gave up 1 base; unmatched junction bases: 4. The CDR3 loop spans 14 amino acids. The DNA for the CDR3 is TGCGCCAGCAGCCCAGGACAGGAGAACACTGAAGCTTTCTTT. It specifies CASSPGQENTEAFF.

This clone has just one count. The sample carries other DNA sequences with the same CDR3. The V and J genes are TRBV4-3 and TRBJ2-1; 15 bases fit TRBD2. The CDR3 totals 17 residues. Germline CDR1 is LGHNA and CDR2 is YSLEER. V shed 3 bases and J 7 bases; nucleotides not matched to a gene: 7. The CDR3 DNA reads TGCGCCAGCAGCCAGGGACTAGCGGGAGGTCCGGGGAATGAGCAGTTCTTC. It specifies CASSQGLAGGPGNEQFF.

CDR3 sequence: CASRGGNSGANVLTF. DNA for the CDR3: TGTGCCAGTAGGGGGGGAAACTCTGGGGCCAACGTCCTGACTTTC. The chain links TRBV19 to TRBJ2-6; a possible D gene is TRBD2 (6 bases). The CDR3 is 15 residues long. V was cut by 6 bases and J by 0 bases, with 9 bases left in between. Germline V CDR1 and CDR2: LNHDA, SQIVND (reference sequence).

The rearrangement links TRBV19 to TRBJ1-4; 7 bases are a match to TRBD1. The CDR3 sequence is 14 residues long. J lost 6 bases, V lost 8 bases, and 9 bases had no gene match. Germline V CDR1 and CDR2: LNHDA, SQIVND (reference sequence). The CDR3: CASGTRGRDEKLFF. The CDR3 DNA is TGTGCCAGTGGAACTAGGGGGCGCGATGAAAAACTGTTTTTT.